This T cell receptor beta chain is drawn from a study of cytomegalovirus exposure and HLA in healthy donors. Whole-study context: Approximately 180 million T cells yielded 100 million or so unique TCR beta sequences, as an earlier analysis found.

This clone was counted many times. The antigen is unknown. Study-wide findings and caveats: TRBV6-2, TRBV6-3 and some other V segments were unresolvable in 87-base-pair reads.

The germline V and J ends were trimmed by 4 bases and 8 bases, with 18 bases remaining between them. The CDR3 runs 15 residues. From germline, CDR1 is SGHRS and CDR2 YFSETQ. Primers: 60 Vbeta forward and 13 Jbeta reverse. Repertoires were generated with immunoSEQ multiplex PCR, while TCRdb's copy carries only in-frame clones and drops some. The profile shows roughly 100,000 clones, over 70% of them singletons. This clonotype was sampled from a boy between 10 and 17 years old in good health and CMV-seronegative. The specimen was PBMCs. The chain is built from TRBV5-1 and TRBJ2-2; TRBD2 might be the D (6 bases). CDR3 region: CASSGSQGGIGELFF. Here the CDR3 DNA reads TGCGCCAGCAGCGGAAGTCAGGGCGGGATTGGGGAGCTGTTTTTT.